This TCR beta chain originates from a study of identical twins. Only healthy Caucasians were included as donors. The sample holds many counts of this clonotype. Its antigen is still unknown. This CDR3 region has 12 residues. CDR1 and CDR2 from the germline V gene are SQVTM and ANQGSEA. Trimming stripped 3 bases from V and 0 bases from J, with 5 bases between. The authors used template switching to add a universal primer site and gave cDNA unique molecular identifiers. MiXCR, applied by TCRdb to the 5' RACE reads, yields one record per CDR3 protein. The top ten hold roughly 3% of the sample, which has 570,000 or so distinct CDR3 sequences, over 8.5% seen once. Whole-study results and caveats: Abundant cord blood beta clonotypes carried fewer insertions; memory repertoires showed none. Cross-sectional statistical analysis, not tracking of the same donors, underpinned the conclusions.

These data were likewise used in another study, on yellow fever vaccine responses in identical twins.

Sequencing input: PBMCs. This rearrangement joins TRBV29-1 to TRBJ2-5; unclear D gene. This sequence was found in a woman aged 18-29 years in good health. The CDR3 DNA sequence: TGCAGCGTTGACAGGAACCAAGAGACCCAGTACTTC. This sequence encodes CSVDRNQETQYF.